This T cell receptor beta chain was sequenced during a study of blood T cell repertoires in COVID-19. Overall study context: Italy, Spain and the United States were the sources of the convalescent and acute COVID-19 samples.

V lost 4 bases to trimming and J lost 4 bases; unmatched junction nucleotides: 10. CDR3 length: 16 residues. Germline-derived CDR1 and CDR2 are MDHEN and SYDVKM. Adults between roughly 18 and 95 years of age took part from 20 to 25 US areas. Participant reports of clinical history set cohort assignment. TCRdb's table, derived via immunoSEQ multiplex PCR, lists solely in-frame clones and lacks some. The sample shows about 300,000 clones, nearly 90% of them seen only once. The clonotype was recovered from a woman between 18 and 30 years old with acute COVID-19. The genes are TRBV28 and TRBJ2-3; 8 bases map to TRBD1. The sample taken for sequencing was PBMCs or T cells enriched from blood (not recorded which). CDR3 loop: CASSSQGQGAADTQYF. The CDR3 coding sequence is TGTGCCAGCAGTTCCCAGGGGCAGGGGGCCGCAGATACGCAGTATTTT.